A single sample gave rise to the 13 T cell receptor beta chains below, sequenced in a study of yellow fever vaccine responses in identical twins. TCRdb reprocessed the RT-PCR reads via MiXCR and lists one record per CDR3 protein. The profile shows approximately 600 distinct CDR3 sequences, around two thirds of them singletons. The sample consisted of T cells from blood (PBMCs), unsorted or a sorted subset (not recorded which), taken before or after yellow fever vaccination (not recorded which). These receptors originate from a female donor who received the yellow fever vaccine.

The gene calls are TRBV7-9 and TRBJ2-1; D is unclear. V lost 1 base and J 7 bases, leaving 5 bases between the germline ends. In germline, CDR1 is SEHNR, CDR2 FQNEAQ (reference sequence). This CDR3 is built from 12 residues. The CDR3 here is CASSLEGNEQFF. In nucleotides, the CDR3 is TGTGCCAGCAGCTTAGAGGGAAATGAGCAGTTCTTC.

The V call is TRBV28, the J call TRBJ1-3; D is unresolved. The ends were cut back, 6 bases at V and 4 bases at J, with 10 bases in the middle. This CDR3 is 13 amino acids long. Germline loops: CDR1 MDHEN, CDR2 SYDVKM. CDR3 bases: TGTGCCAGCAGCCCAGACGGGGGAAACACCATATATTTT. Translated, it gives CASSPDGGNTIYF.

This clonotype was recorded a few times. The chain links TRBV23-1 to TRBJ1-2; no reliable D call. TRBV23-1 is annotated as an ORF whose role is uncertain. CDR3 length equals 13 residues. The V gene lost 8 bases and the J gene lost 4 bases, with 14 bases spanning the gap. Here the CDR3 reads CASSGDTPYGYTF. The DNA for the CDR3 is TGCGCCAGCTCCGGAGACACCCCCTATGGCTACACCTTC.

In DNA, the CDR3 is TGTGCCAGCAAGGACGGCTCTAACTATGGCTACACCTTC. Amino acid sequence: CASKDGSNYGYTF. The genes are TRBV12-3 or TRBV12-4 and TRBJ1-2; D unclear. The CDR3 contains 13 residues. V dropped 7 bases and J dropped 0 bases, with 9 bases sitting between them.

This clonotype was seen a single time. The chain combines TRBV7-9 with TRBJ2-7; D is possibly TRBD1 (6 bases). This CDR3 contains 14 residues. CDR1 is SEHNR, CDR2 FQNEAQ, per germline (reference sequence). With 5 bases removed from V and 6 bases from J, the gap between germline ends came to 17 bases. CDR3 sequence: CASSAQLQGGEQYF. The CDR3 DNA sequence: TGTGCCAGCAGCGCCCAATTACAGGGCGGCGAGCAGTACTTC.

In its sample, this clonotype was seen once. V and J are TRBV4-3 and TRBJ1-2, with D possibly TRBD1 on 6 matching bases. The CDR3 spans 15 residues. Trimming removed 0 bases at V and 4 bases at J, with 12 bases between. Germline V gene data show CDR1 as LGHNA and CDR2 as YSLEER. CDR3 in amino acids: CASSQELQGIYGYTF. CDR3 DNA: TGCGCCAGCAGCCAAGAGCTTCAGGGGATCTATGGCTACACCTTC.

The V gene is TRBV14, the J gene TRBJ2-1; the D is unclear. Germline CDR1 is SGHDN and CDR2 is FVKESK. The CDR3 is 13 residues long. V was trimmed by 1 base and J by 4 bases, leaving 5 bases between them. In DNA form, the CDR3 reads TGTGCCAGCAGCCAAGTTACGTACAATGAGCAGTTCTTC. Translating it yields CASSQVTYNEQFF. Based on the CDR3 plus reference TRBV14 and TRBJ2-1, the full variable domain is EAGVTQFPSHSVIEKGQTVTLRCDPISGHDNLYWYRRVMGKEIKFLLHFVKESKQDESGMPNNRFLAERTGGTYSTLKVQPAELEDSGVYFCASSQVTYNEQFFGPGTRLTVL.

There are a few counts of this clonotype. The J gene is TRBJ1-1, the V gene TRBV10-1; D call uncertain. Germline loops: CDR1 WNHNN, CDR2 SYGVQD (reference sequence). There are 14 residues in the CDR3. V was trimmed by 3 bases and J by 1 base, leaving 9 bases between them. Here the CDR3 reads CASSESITNTEAFF. As DNA, the CDR3 is TGCGCCAGCAGTGAATCTATCACGAACACTGAAGCTTTCTTT.

This clonotype appeared a few times. The rearrangement joins TRBV4-3 to TRBJ1-2; 7 bases align to TRBD1. The CDR3 consists of 15 residues. In germline, CDR1 is LGHNA, CDR2 YSLEER. J was trimmed by 2 bases and V by 1 base; bases with no gene match: 4. The CDR3 region is CASSQGGQPNYGYTF. The CDR3 DNA is TGCGCCAGCAGCCAAGGGGGACAGCCCAACTATGGCTACACCTTC.

The gene calls are TRBV11-1 and TRBJ2-3; the match to TRBD2 covers 13 bases. The J segment lost 2 bases and the V segment lost 1 base, leaving 6 bases of the junction unmatched. CDR3 size: 18 residues. Germline V lookup: CDR1 SGHAT, CDR2 FQDESV (reference sequence). Here the CDR3 DNA reads TGTGCCAGCAGCTTAGGACCGGGACTAGCGGGAAACACAGATACGCAGTATTTT. It translates to CASSLGPGLAGNTDTQYF.

The V and J genes are TRBV6-1 and TRBJ1-5, with D unclear. The germline CDR1 and CDR2 sequences are MNHNS and SASEGT. This CDR3 contains 14 residues. The V end lost 6 bases, the J end lost 9 bases, and 18 bases lay between the germline ends. This CDR3 is CASSPLASGGPQHF. Written as DNA, the CDR3 is TGTGCCAGCAGCCCCCTCGCCAGCGGTGGGCCCCAGCATTTT.

This chain's CDR3 is CASSQYHRDGETQYF. The CDR3 nucleotides read TGTGCCAGCAGCCAATACCACAGGGACGGAGAGACCCAGTACTTC. V usage is TRBV3-1 and J usage is TRBJ2-5, with D possibly TRBD1 on 6 matching bases. The CDR3 runs to 15 residues. Germline CDR1 reads LGHDT; CDR2 reads YNNKEL (reference sequence). The V gene lost 2 bases and the J gene lost 4 bases, with 14 bases spanning the gap.

This chain links TRBV15 with TRBJ2-3, with TRBD2 matching over 8 bases. With V trimmed by 2 bases and J by 2 bases, 9 bases remained unmatched. The CDR3 extends over 17 amino acids. CDR1 is LNHNV, CDR2 YYDKDF, per germline (reference sequence). CDR3 residues: CATSRSLTGGPTDTQYF. The CDR3 bases are TGTGCCACCAGCAGATCCCTGACGGGGGGGCCCACAGATACGCAGTATTTT. The full variable domain, with the rest looked up from reference TRBV15 and TRBJ2-3, is DAMVIQNPRYQVTQFGKPVTLSCSQTLNHNVMYWYQQKSSQAPKLLFHYYDKDFNNEADTPDNFQSRRPNTSFCFLDIRSPGLGDTAMYLCATSRSLTGGPTDTQYFGPGTRLTVL.